This T cell receptor (beta chain) was identified during a study of blood T cell repertoires in COVID-19. Study-level background: There were acute and convalescent COVID-19 samples, and they came from the United States, Italy and Spain.

Only in-frame clones appear in the TCRdb table, and some are missing; sequencing was by immunoSEQ multiplex PCR. This table holds about 210,000 clones, roughly 85% found once. The V gene lost 0 bases and the J gene lost 0 bases, with 10 bases spanning the gap. The CDR3 spans 15 residues. Germline loops: CDR1 SGHRS, CDR2 YFSETQ. This rearrangement joins TRBV5-1 to TRBJ2-7; D might be TRBD1 (6 bases). This receptor was taken from a man aged 45-65 years with COVID-19, enrolled during active disease. The sample was peripheral blood. As DNA, the CDR3 is TGCGCCAGCAGCTTGGCCGACAGGAGCTCCTACGAGCAGTACTTC. It is translated as CASSLADRSSYEQYF.